This T cell receptor (beta chain) appears in the sequencing data of a study of T-cell reconstitution after alpha-beta-depleted transplantation in children. Unique molecular identifiers tagged the TCRbeta library. TCRdb reanalysed the PCR reads using MiXCR and keeps one entry per CDR3 protein. The sample consists of fewer than 550,000 distinct CDR3 sequences, under 13% of them appearing once. Germline V gene sequence: CDR1 SGDLS, CDR2 YYNGEE. The CDR3 is 14 amino acids. V shed 0 bases and J shed 0 bases, with 7 bases lying between them. The J gene is TRBJ2-7, the V gene TRBV9; no clear D gene. The receptor's source is a human donor who donated a stem cell graft to a child with acute myeloid leukemia. The sample consisted of PBMCs from the stem cell graft donor, taken from the stem cell graft. The CDR3 sequence: CASSVARTSYEQYF. CDR3 sequence (DNA): TGTGCCAGCAGCGTAGCCCGAACCTCCTACGAGCAGTACTTC.